The 21 T cell receptor beta chains given below trace back to one sample, sequenced in a study of radiotherapy plus CTLA-4 blockade in lung cancer. TCRdb's table, derived via immunoSEQ multiplex PCR, lists solely in-frame clones and lacks some. Of about 110,000 clones in the sample, about 83% were seen once. Sequenced here: peripheral blood, sampled from a patient treated with radiotherapy plus ipilimumab. These receptors were collected from a human donor with non-small cell lung cancer that progressed on radiotherapy plus ipilimumab. Some clones in this sample may be carry-over from other donors' samples.

The chain links TRBV4-1 to TRBJ1-6, with TRBD1 matching 8 bases. The germline gives CDR1 MGHRA, CDR2 YSYEKL. This CDR3 has 14 residues. The ends lost 6 bases at V and 6 bases at J; junction bases unmatched: 4. The CDR3 loop reads CASRRTGSNSPLHF. The CDR3 nucleotides read TGCGCCAGCAGGCGGACAGGGTCTAATTCACCCCTCCACTTT.

This clone was found once. The chain recombines TRBV5-1 with TRBJ1-4, with 8 bases identical to TRBD1. The CDR3 runs 13 residues. Germline CDR1 and CDR2: SGHRS and YFSETQ. V dropped 4 bases and J dropped 6; count of bases not matched to a gene: 2. CDR3 amino acids: CASSEDRDEKLFF. The CDR3 DNA reads TGCGCCAGCAGCGAGGACAGGGATGAAAAACTGTTTTTT.

J is TRBJ1-2 and V is TRBV7-9; possibly TRBD1 for D (6 bases). The CDR3 sequence is 17 residues long. V gave up 3 bases and J gave up 2 bases, with 19 bases separating them. Germline lookup yields CDR1 SEHNR and CDR2 FQNEAQ (reference sequence). CDR3: CASSLDSLTFLNYGYTF. The CDR3 DNA is TGTGCCAGCAGCTTGGACAGTTTAACATTTCTGAACTATGGCTACACCTTC.

The chain recombines TRBV2 with TRBJ1-1, with 7 bases identical to TRBD1. Germline V gene data show CDR1 as SNHLY and CDR2 as FYNNEI. CDR3 size: 14 residues. The V segment lost 6 bases and the J segment 5 bases; nucleotides outside the gene matches: 9. The CDR3: CASSLETGETEAFF. The DNA of the CDR3 is TGTGCCAGCAGCCTTGAAACAGGGGAAACTGAAGCTTTCTTT.

The genes are TRBV18 and TRBJ2-5; 7 bases map to TRBD1. V dropped 3 bases and J dropped 1; count of bases not matched to a gene: 2. The CDR3 is 14 residues long. Germline assignment: CDR1 KGHSH and CDR2 LQKENI. As DNA, the CDR3 is TGTGCCAGCTCACCTGGGACAGCCCAAGAGACCCAGTACTTC. Amino acids: CASSPGTAQETQYF.

The chain combines TRBV10-3 with TRBJ1-1, with 9 bases that match TRBD1. The CDR3 has 12 amino acids. The V and J ends lost 11 bases and 5 bases, in that order; junction bases with no gene match: 6. The germline gives CDR1 ENHRY, CDR2 SYGVKD. The chain's CDR3 is CAAGDRETEAFF. The CDR3 coding sequence is TGTGCCGCCGGGGACAGGGAGACTGAAGCTTTCTTT.

The chain joins TRBV7-3 to TRBJ2-2; D remains ambiguous. CDR1 is SGHTA, CDR2 FQGTGA, per germline. The CDR3 extends over 12 amino acids. V lost 3 bases and J lost 2, with 1 base in between. The chain's CDR3 is CASSFNTGELFF. The DNA of the CDR3 is TGTGCCAGCAGCTTTAACACCGGGGAGCTGTTTTTT.

In its sample, this clone was seen once. This chain uses TRBV4-3 with TRBJ2-1; no definite D call. The CDR3 sequence is 15 residues long. V was cut by 1 base and J by 0 bases, with 7 bases left in between. Germline V gene sequence: CDR1 LGHNA, CDR2 YSLEER. CDR3 DNA: TGCGCCAGCAGCCAAGGGAGTCACTCCTACAATGAGCAGTTCTTC. This translates into CASSQGSHSYNEQFF.

The chain has TRBV30 and TRBJ1-1, with D unclear. CDR1 and CDR2 (germline): GTSNPN, SVGIG (reference sequence). This CDR3 has 12 amino acids. V was cut by 7 bases and J by 1 base, with 10 bases left in between. The CDR3 loop reads CAYGRENTEAFF. CDR3 nucleotide sequence: TGTGCCTACGGGAGGGAGAACACTGAAGCTTTCTTT.

This clone was observed a handful of times. The CDR3 region has the DNA TGTGCCAGTAGCATCATGGGACAGGGGAACACTGAAGCTTTCTTT. This codes for CASSIMGQGNTEAFF. The chain recombines TRBV19 with TRBJ1-1, with 9 positions matching TRBD1. The ends lost 6 bases at V and 1 base at J; junction bases unmatched: 6. Germline V gives CDR1 LNHDA, CDR2 SQIVND (reference sequence). The length of the CDR3 is 15 residues. Looking up the rest from reference TRBV19 and TRBJ1-1 gives the full variable domain: DGGITQSPKYLFRKEGQNVTLSCEQNLNHDAMYWYRQDPGQGLRLIYYSQIVNDFQKGDIAEGYSVSREKKESFPLTVTSAQKNPTAFYLCASSIMGQGNTEAFFGQGTRLTVV.

The chain couples TRBV11-2 to TRBJ1-2; D perhaps matches TRBD1 (6 bases). CDR1 SGHAT and CDR2 FQNNGV come from the germline V gene. The length of the CDR3 is 14 residues. The V end was cut by 0 bases, the J end by 5 bases, with 10 bases between. As DNA, the CDR3 is TGTGCCAGCAGCTTAGACGGGGGCGGATATGGCTACACCTTC. Protein: CASSLDGGGYGYTF. Full variable domain (remainder filled in from reference TRBV11-2 and TRBJ1-2): EAGVAQSPRYKIIEKRQSVAFWCNPISGHATLYWYQQILGQGPKLLIQFQNNGVVDDSQLPKDRFSAERLKGVDSTLKIQPAKLEDSAVYLCASSLDGGGYGYTFGSGTRLTVV.

In this sample, this clone turned up once. The chain is built from TRBV18 and TRBJ1-3; D not certain. Trimming stripped 1 base from V and 2 bases from J, with 12 bases between. Looked up from germline, CDR1 is KGHSH and CDR2 is LQKENI. The CDR3 sequence is 16 residues long. For the CDR3, the DNA is TGTGCCAGCTCACCACAGGGTTCTACAACTGGAAACACCATATATTTT. Translated, it gives CASSPQGSTTGNTIYF.

The chain has TRBV28 and TRBJ1-6, with a possible D match to TRBD1 (5 bases). V lost 5 bases to trimming and J lost 8 bases, with 16 bases between them. The CDR3 is 15 amino acids. Germline V gene sequence: CDR1 MDHEN, CDR2 SYDVKM. The CDR3 DNA follows: TGTGCCAGCAGTGATACGACAGCCCGGGATTCACCCCTCCACTTT. It translates to CASSDTTARDSPLHF.

The chain links TRBV6-5 to TRBJ2-7, with D unclear. Germline CDR1 is MNHEY and CDR2 is SVGAGI. V lost 7 bases, J lost 1 base, and 17 bases lay in between. This CDR3 has 15 amino acids. In DNA, the CDR3 is TGTGCCAGCACCACACGTTTAGGACCATCCTACGAGCAGTACTTC. It encodes CASTTRLGPSYEQYF.

The V call is TRBV9, the J call TRBJ2-3, with TRBD2 matching over 8 bases. This CDR3 region has 14 residues. V lost 2 bases, J lost 5 bases, and 4 bases stayed unmatched. Germline CDR1 is SGDLS and CDR2 is YYNGEE. The CDR3 region has the DNA TGTGCCAGCAGCGTTAGCGGGAAGCTAGATACGCAGTATTTT. Translating it yields CASSVSGKLDTQYF.

The rearrangement links TRBV7-2 to TRBJ1-3; D is possibly TRBD1 (5 bases). Trimming removed 5 bases from V and 2 bases from J, with 13 bases in between. Germline-derived CDR1 and CDR2 are SGHTA and FQGNSA. The CDR3 spans 15 residues. CDR3 amino acids: CASSRQTFAGNTIYF. The DNA for the CDR3 is TGTGCCAGCAGCCGACAGACGTTTGCTGGAAACACCATATATTTT.

The rearrangement uses TRBV28 and TRBJ1-1, with D possibly matching TRBD1 (5 bases). The CDR3 loop spans 17 amino acids. Between the trimmed V and J ends, which lost 2 bases and 2 bases, there was a span of 18 bases. CDR1 is MDHEN, CDR2 SYDVKM, per germline. This CDR3 is CASSLLETEKSNTEAFF. The CDR3 DNA is TGTGCCAGCAGTTTACTTGAGACAGAAAAGTCAAACACTGAAGCTTTCTTT. Complete variable domain (other parts from reference TRBV28 and TRBJ1-1): DVKVTQSSRYLVKRTGEKVFLECVQDMDHENMFWYRQDPGLGLRLIYFSYDVKMKEKGDIPEGYSVSREKKERFSLILESASTNQTSMYLCASSLLETEKSNTEAFFGQGTRLTVV.

V usage is TRBV11-2 and J usage is TRBJ1-2; D is ambiguous. This CDR3 region has 12 residues. Germline V gene sequence: CDR1 SGHAT, CDR2 FQNNGV. V lost 1 base and J lost 6, with 6 bases in between. The chain's CDR3 is CASSLGLNGYTF. CDR3 coding DNA: TGTGCCAGCAGCTTAGGCTTAAATGGCTACACCTTC.

The chain is built from TRBV18 and TRBJ1-6; weak D call: TRBD1 (6 bases). V gave up 2 bases and J gave up 9 bases, with 8 bases separating them. This CDR3 spans 13 amino acids. Germline CDR1 is KGHSH and CDR2 is LQKENI. The CDR3 region is CASSPEGGSPLHF. The CDR3 DNA sequence: TGTGCCAGCTCACCAGAAGGGGGTTCACCCCTCCACTTT.

The gene calls are TRBV30 and TRBJ1-6, with a possible D match to TRBD1 (6 bases). Trimming took 3 bases from V and 6 from J, leaving 9 bases between them. The CDR3 is 13 amino acids. CDR1 and CDR2 (germline): GTSNPN, SVGIG (reference sequence). For the CDR3, the DNA is TGTGCCTGGAGCGACAGGATTAATTCACCCCTCCACTTT. Amino acids: CAWSDRINSPLHF.

V is TRBV7-8 and J is TRBJ1-3; D remains ambiguous. The CDR3 is made up of 13 amino acids. Germline CDR1 reads SGHVS; CDR2 reads FQNEAQ. Trimming took off 4 bases at V and 4 bases at J, with 8 bases between the two ends. CDR3: CASSSSWGNTIYF. CDR3 sequence (DNA): TGTGCCAGCAGCTCTAGTTGGGGAAACACCATATATTTT.